The rows below give T cell receptor beta chains drawn from one sample of a study of blood T cell repertoires in COVID-19. The protocol was immunoSEQ multiplex PCR, while the TCRdb copy is restricted to in-frame clones and leaves out a portion. Among under 300,000 clones listed, approximately 83% were seen once. Sequenced material: peripheral blood. The receptor set was obtained from a woman at least 80 years old with acute or convalescent COVID-19. Each CDR3 is given with its conserved first and last residue. D genes are given only for firm matches. A clone size is listed for some rows: how often the clone was seen (once, few, many), or a class if it is expanded.

.	TRBV4-2	.	TRBJ1-3	14	TGTGCCAGCAGCCAATCGGACAGCGCAAACACCATATATTTT	CASSQSDSANTIYF
.	TRBV6-5	.	TRBJ1-6	15	TGTGCCAGCAGTTACTCTAGACAGTATAATTCACCCCTCCACTTT	CASSYSRQYNSPLHF
.	TRBV14	TRBD1	TRBJ1-2	15	TGTGCCAGCAGCCAAGTTACGGGACAGTTTTATGGCTACACCTTC	CASSQVTGQFYGYTF
once	TRBV12-3/TRBV12-4	.	TRBJ2-7	13	TGTGCCAGCAGTTTGGCCAGTATCTACGAGCAGTACTTC	CASSLASIYEQYF
.	TRBV2	TRBD2	TRBJ2-2	17	TGTGCCAGCAGTGGGCTAGCGGGGGGGGTTTCCACCGGGGAGCTGTTTTTT	CASSGLAGGVSTGELFF
.	TRBV6-5	TRBD1	TRBJ2-7	15	TGTGCCAGCAGTTACTCTGGGACAGGGACCTACGAGCAGTACTTC	CASSYSGTGTYEQYF
.	TRBV6-5	.	TRBJ1-1	13	TGTGCCAGCAGTTTCCCCGGGGACACTGAAGCTTTCTTT	CASSFPGDTEAFF
few	TRBV6-2/TRBV6-3	.	TRBJ1-1	15	TGTGCCAGCAGTTACTCGTTGGGGGGACGTACTGAAGCTTTCTTT	CASSYSLGGRTEAFF
.	TRBV28	.	TRBJ2-5	16	TGTGCCAGCAGCGGGACGACAGGCCCGTACCAAGAGACCCAGTACTTC	CASSGTTGPYQETQYF
.	TRBV7-8	TRBD1	TRBJ1-2	12	TGTGCCAGCAGCACCCGACAGGGGAGCTACACCTTC	CASSTRQGSYTF
.	TRBV2	TRBD1	TRBJ1-5	14	TGTGCCAGCAGTCCCGGACAGGTCAATCAGCCCCAGCATTTT	CASSPGQVNQPQHF
.	TRBV7-9	TRBD1	TRBJ1-1	17	TGTGCCAGCAGCTTTCCGGGACAGGGGGTTGTGAGCACTGAAGCTTTCTTT	CASSFPGQGVVSTEAFF
.	TRBV7-6	TRBD1	TRBJ2-1	16	TGTGCCAGCACCCAACCGGGACAGGGGGCTCGGCGTGAGCAGTTCTTC	CASTQPGQGARREQFF
.	TRBV10-2	TRBD2	TRBJ2-1	16	TGCGCCAGCAGTACGACTAGCGGGGGGGCGGGGAATGAGCAGTTCTTC	CASSTTSGGAGNEQFF
.	TRBV19	.	TRBJ1-5	13	TGTGCCAGTAGTATAGAATTCGGTCAGCCCCAGCATTTT	CASSIEFGQPQHF
.	TRBV14	.	TRBJ1-3	17	TGTGCCAGCAGCCAAATTCCCCTGACAACCTCTGGAAACACCATATATTTT	CASSQIPLTTSGNTIYF
.	TRBV27	TRBD1	TRBJ1-4	15	TGTGCCAGCAGTCCCTCGACAGGGAAGGCTGAAAAACTGTTTTTT	CASSPSTGKAEKLFF
.	TRBV18	TRBD1	TRBJ1-5	15	TGTGCCAGCTCACCCCATGGACAGGTCGGTCAGCCCCAGCATTTT	CASSPHGQVGQPQHF
.	TRBV5-1	TRBD2	TRBJ2-5	14	TGCGCCAGCAGCTTGGGACTAGCGACAGAGACCCAGTACTTC	CASSLGLATETQYF
.	TRBV4-2	TRBD1	TRBJ1-4	16	TGTGCCAGCAGCCATAGTCAGGGACAGGGCAATGAAAAACTGTTTTTT	CASSHSQGQGNEKLFF
.	TRBV7-9	TRBD1	TRBJ2-5	14	TGTGCCAGCAGCTCGACAGGGGATGGGGAGACCCAGTACTTC	CASSSTGDGETQYF
.	TRBV2	.	TRBJ1-1	14	TGTGCCAGCAGTGAAGAGAGCAGGGCCACTGAAGCTTTCTTT	CASSEESRATEAFF
.	TRBV11-3	TRBD1	TRBJ2-3	16	TGTGCCAGCAGCTTAGGAGGGACAGGGCGGACAGATACGCAGTATTTT	CASSLGGTGRTDTQYF
.	TRBV5-8	TRBD1	TRBJ1-5	16	TGTGCCAGCAGCTCTGGACAGGGGGGAGGCAATCAGCCCCAGCATTTT	CASSSGQGGGNQPQHF
.	TRBV6-5	.	TRBJ1-2	13	TGTGCCAGCAGTTACTCCCCCGGAGCTGGCTACACCTTC	CASSYSPGAGYTF
.	TRBV11-2	TRBD2	TRBJ2-5	14	TGTGCCAGCAGCTCCTCAGCGGGGCAAGAGACCCAGTACTTC	CASSSSAGQETQYF
.	TRBV2	.	TRBJ2-6	14	TGTGCCAGCATAAGGGGCTCTGGGGCCAACGTCCTGACTTTC	CASIRGSGANVLTF
.	TRBV5-1	TRBD2	TRBJ2-3	14	TGCGCCAGCAGCGGCGGGGGGTACACAGATACGCAGTATTTT	CASSGGGYTDTQYF
.	TRBV6-1	.	TRBJ1-6	16	TGTGCCAGCAGTGAAGGAGTGAGCTCCTATAATTCACCCCTCCACTTT	CASSEGVSSYNSPLHF
.	TRBV5-1	.	TRBJ2-5	13	TGCGCCAGCAGCTTGATCGGGCAAGAGACCCAGTACTTC	CASSLIGQETQYF
.	TRBV25-1	TRBD1	TRBJ2-5	15	TGTGCCAGCAGTGACGACAGGGGGGGGAAAGAGACCCAGTACTTC	CASSDDRGGKETQYF
few	TRBV27	.	TRBJ1-5	15	TGTGCCAGCAGTTTAGGGTCAGGGGGCAATCAGCCCCAGCATTTT	CASSLGSGGNQPQHF
.	TRBV5-1	.	TRBJ1-3	14	TGCGCCAGCAACCAGACCCCGGGAGGAAACACCATATATTTT	CASNQTPGGNTIYF